The clone carrying this T cell receptor beta chain was observed many times. These data are taken from a study of regulatory T cells in long-lasting Graves disease. Time point defined: persistent/refractory GD, antithyroid drugs over 5 years with positive TRAb. The TCR library was made from RNA that had been extracted from PBMCs in TRIzol. CDR3 regions were amplified by Arm-PCR using iRepertoire HTBI primers to build TCR beta libraries. One entry per CDR3 protein, called by TCRdb with MiXCR from the multiplex PCR reads. Among about 660,000 distinct CDR3 sequences listed, 25% to 30% were seen once. The clonotype was recovered from a female donor with Graves disease. The source material was peripheral blood mononuclear cells (PBMCs), sampled when the disease was refractory, from a patient treated with antithyroid drugs.

CDR3 nucleotides: TGTGCCAGCAGTTTTTTCCGTCCGGGACTAGCGGGCGGCCAGTACTTC. Translated: CASSFFRPGLAGGQYF. The chain joins TRBV28 to TRBJ2-5; 12 nucleotides line up with TRBD2. J gave up 10 bases and V 3 bases, and 12 bases lay outside the gene matches. Germline loops: CDR1 MDHEN, CDR2 SYDVKM. The CDR3 consists of 16 residues.